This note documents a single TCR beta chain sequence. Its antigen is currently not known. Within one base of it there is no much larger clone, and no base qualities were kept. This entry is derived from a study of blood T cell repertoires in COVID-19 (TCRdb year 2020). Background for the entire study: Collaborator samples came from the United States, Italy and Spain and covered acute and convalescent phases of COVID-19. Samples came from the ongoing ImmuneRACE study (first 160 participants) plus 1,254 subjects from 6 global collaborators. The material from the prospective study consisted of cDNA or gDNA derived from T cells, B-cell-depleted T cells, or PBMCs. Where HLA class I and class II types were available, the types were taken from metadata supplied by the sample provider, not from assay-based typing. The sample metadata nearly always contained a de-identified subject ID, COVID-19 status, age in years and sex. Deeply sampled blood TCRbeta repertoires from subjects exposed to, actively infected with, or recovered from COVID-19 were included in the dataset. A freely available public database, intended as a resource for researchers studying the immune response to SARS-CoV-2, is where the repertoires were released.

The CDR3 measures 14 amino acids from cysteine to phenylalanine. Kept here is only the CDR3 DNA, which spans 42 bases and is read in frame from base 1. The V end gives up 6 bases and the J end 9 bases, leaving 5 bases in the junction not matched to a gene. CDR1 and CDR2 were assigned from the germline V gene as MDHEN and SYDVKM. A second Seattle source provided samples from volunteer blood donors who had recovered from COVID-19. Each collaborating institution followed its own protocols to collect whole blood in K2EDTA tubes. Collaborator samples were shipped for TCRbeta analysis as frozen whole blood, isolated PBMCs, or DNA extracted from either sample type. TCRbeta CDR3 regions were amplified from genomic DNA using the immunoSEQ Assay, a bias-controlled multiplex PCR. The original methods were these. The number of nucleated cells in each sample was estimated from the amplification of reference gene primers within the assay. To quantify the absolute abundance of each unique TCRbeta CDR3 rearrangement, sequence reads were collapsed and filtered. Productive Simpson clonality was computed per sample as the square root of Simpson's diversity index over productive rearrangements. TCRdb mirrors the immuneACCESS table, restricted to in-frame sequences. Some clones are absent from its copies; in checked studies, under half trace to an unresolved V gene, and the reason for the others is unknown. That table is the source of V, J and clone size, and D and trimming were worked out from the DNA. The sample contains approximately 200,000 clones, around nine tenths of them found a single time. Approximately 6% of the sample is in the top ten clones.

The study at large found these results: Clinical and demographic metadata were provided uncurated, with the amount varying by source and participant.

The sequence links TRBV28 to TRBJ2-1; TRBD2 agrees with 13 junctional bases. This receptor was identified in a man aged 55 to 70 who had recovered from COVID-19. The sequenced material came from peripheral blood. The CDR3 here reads CASRSTSGRGEQFF. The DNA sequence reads TGTGCCAGCAGGTCTACTAGCGGGAGGGGTGAGCAGTTCTTC.